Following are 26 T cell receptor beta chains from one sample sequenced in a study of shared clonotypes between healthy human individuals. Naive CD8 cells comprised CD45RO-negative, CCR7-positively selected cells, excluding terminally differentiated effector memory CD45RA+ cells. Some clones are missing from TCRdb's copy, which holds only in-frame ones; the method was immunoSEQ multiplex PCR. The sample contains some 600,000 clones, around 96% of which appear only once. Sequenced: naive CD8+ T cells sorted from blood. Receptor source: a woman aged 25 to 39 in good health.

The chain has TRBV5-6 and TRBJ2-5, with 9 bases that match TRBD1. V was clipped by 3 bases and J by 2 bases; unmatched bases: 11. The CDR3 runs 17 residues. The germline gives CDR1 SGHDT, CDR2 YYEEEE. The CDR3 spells CASSSPGQGRVQETQYF. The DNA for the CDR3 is TGTGCCAGCAGCTCACCCGGACAGGGGAGGGTTCAAGAGACCCAGTACTTC.

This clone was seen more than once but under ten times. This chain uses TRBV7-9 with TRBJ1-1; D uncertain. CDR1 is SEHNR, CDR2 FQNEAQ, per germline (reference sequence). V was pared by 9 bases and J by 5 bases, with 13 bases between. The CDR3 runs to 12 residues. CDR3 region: CASAPGETEAFF. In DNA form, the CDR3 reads TGTGCCAGTGCCCCGGGAGAGACTGAAGCTTTCTTT.

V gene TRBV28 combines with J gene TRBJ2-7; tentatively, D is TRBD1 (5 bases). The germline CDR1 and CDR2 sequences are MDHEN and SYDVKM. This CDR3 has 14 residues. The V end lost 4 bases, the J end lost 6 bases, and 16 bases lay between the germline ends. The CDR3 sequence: CASSSDSLRSEQYF. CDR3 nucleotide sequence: TGTGCCAGCAGTTCAGACAGCTTAAGGAGCGAGCAGTACTTC. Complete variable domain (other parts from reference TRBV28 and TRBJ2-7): DVKVTQSSRYLVKRTGEKVFLECVQDMDHENMFWYRQDPGLGLRLIYFSYDVKMKEKGDIPEGYSVSREKKERFSLILESASTNQTSMYLCASSSDSLRSEQYFGPGTRLTVT.

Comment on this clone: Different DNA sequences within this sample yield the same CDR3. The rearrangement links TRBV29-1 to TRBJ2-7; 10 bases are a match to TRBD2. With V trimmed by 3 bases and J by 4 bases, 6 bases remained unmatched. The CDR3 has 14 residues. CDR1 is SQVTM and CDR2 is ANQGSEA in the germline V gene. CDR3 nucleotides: TGCAGCGTTGACGCTAGCGGGAGTTCTTACGAGCAGTACTTC. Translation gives CSVDASGSSYEQYF.

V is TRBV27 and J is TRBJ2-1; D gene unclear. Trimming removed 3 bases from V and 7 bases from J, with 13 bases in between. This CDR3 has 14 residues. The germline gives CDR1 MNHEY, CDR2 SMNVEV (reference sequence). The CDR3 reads CASSFSLFKNEQFF. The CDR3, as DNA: TGTGCCAGCAGTTTTTCCCTTTTTAAGAATGAGCAGTTCTTC.

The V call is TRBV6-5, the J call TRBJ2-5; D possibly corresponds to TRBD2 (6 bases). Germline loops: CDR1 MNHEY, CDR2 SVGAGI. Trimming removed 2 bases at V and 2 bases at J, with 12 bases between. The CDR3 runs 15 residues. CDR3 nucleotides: TGTGCCAGCAGTTACGCAGGAGGGATACAAGAGACCCAGTACTTC. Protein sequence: CASSYAGGIQETQYF.

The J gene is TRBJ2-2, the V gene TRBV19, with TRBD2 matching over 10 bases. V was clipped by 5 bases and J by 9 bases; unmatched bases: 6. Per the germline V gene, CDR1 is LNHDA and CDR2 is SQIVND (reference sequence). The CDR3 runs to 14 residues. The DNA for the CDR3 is TGTGCCAGTAGTGATCTAGCGGGAGCCTGGGAGCTGTTTTTT. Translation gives CASSDLAGAWELFF.

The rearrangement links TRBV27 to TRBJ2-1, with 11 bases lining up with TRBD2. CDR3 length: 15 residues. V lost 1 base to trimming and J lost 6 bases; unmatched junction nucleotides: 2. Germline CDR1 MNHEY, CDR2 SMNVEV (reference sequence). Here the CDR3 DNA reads TGTGCCAGCAGTTTATTACTAGCGGGAGTCAATGAGCAGTTCTTC. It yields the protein CASSLLLAGVNEQFF.

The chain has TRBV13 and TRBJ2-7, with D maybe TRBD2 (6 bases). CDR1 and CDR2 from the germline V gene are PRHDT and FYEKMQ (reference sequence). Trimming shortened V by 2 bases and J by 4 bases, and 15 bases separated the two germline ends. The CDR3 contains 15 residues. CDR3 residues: CASSLRRENKYEQYF. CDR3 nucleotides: TGTGCCAGCAGCTTAAGACGGGAGAACAAATACGAGCAGTACTTC.

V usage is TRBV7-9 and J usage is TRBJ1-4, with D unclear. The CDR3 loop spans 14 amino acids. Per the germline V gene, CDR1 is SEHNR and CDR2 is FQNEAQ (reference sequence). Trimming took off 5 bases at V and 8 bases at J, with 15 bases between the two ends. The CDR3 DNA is TGTGCCAGCAGCCTAAATACGGGAGAGGAAAAACTGTTTTTT. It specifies CASSLNTGEEKLFF.

The CDR3 DNA reads TGTGCCAGCAGTTTACTCGCGGGAGTGTCCGGTGAGCAGTTCTTC. It is translated as CASSLLAGVSGEQFF. This rearrangement joins TRBV28 to TRBJ2-1; the match to TRBD2 covers 7 bases. The germline V gene encodes CDR1 MDHEN and CDR2 SYDVKM. J gave up 9 bases and V 2 bases, and 10 bases lay outside the gene matches. The CDR3 is 15 amino acids.

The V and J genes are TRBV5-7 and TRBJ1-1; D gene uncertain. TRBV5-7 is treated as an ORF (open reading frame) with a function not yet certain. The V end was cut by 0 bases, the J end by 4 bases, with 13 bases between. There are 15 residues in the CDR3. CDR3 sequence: CASSLAETGVTEAFF. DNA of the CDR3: TGTGCCAGCAGCTTGGCCGAGACGGGCGTCACTGAAGCTTTCTTT.

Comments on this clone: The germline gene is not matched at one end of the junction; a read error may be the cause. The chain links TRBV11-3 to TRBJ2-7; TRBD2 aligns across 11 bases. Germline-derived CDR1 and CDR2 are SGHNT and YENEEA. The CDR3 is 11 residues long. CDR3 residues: CASSQGTSGVF. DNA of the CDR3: TGTGCCAGCAGCCAAGGGACTAGCGGAGTATTC. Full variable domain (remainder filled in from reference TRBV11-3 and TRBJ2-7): EAGVVQSPRYKIIEKKQPVAFWCNPISGHNTLYWYLQNLGQGPELLIRYENEEAVDDSQLPKDRFSAERLKGVDSTLKIQPAELGDSAVYLCASSQGTSGVFGPGTRLTVT.

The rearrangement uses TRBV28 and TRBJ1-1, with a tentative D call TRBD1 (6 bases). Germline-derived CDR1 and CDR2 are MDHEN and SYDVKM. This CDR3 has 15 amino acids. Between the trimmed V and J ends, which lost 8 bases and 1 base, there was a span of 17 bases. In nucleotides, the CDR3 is TGTGCCAGCGAGCCGATAACAGGGAGGAACACTGAAGCTTTCTTT. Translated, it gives CASEPITGRNTEAFF.

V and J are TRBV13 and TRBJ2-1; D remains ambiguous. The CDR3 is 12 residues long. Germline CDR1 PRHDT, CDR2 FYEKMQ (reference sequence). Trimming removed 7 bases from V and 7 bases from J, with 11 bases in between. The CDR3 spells CASTNSANEQFF. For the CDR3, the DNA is TGTGCCAGCACCAACAGCGCGAATGAGCAGTTCTTC.

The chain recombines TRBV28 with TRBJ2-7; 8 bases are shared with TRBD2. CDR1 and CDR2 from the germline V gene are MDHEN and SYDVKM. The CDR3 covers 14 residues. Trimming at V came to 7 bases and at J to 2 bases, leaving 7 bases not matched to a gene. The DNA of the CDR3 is TGTGCCAGCATGGCGGCGGGAGGTACCTACGAGCAGTACTTC. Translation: CASMAAGGTYEQYF.

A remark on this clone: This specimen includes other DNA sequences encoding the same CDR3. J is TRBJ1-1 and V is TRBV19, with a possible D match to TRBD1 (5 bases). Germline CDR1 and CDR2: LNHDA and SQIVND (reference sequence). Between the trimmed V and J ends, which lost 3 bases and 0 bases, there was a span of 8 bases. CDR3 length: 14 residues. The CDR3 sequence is CASSIRGLNTEAFF. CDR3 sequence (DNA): TGTGCCAGTAGTATTAGGGGCCTGAACACTGAAGCTTTCTTT.

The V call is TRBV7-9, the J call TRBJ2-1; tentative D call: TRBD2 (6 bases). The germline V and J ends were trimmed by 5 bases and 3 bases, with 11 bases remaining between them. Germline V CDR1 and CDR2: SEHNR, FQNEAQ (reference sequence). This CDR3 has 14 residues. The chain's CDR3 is CASSPGGFYNEQFF. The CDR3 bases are TGTGCCAGCAGCCCCGGGGGATTCTACAATGAGCAGTTCTTC.

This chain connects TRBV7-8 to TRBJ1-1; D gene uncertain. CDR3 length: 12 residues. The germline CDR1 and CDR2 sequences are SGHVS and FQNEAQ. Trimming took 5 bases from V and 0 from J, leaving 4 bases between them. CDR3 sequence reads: CASSLMNTEAFF. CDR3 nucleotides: TGTGCCAGCAGCCTAATGAACACTGAAGCTTTCTTT.

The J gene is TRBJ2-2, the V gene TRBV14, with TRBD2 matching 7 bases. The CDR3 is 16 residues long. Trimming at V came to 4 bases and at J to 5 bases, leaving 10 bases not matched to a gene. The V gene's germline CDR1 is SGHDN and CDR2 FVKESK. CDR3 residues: CASSPWAGEGTGELFF. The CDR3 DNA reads TGTGCCAGCAGCCCATGGGCGGGAGAGGGAACCGGGGAGCTGTTTTTT.

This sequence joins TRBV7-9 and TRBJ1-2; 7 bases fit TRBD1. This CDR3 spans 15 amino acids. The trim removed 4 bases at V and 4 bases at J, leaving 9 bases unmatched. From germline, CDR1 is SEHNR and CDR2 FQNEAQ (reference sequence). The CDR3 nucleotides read TGTGCCAGCAGCTCCGAAGACAGGGACCTCTATGGCTACACCTTC. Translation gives CASSSEDRDLYGYTF.

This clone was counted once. The CDR3 here is CATGTHSGANVLTF. CDR3 bases: TGTGCCACCGGCACCCACTCTGGGGCCAACGTCCTGACTTTC. V gene TRBV15 combines with J gene TRBJ2-6; D unresolved. Germline CDR1 reads LNHNV; CDR2 reads YYDKDF (reference sequence). The V gene lost 8 bases and the J gene lost 0 bases, with 8 bases spanning the gap. The CDR3 consists of 14 residues.

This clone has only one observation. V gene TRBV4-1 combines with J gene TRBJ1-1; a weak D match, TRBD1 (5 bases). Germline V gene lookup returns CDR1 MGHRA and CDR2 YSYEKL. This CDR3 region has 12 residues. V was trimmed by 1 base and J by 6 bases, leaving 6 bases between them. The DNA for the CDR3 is TGCGCCAGCAGCCAAGCAGGGTCTGAAGCTTTCTTT. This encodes CASSQAGSEAFF.

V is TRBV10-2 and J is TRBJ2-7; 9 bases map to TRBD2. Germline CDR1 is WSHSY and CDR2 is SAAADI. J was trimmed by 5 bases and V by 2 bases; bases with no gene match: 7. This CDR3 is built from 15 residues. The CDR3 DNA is TGCGCCAGCAGTGAGAGGGTAGCGGGAGCTAACGAGCAGTACTTC. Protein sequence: CASSERVAGANEQYF.

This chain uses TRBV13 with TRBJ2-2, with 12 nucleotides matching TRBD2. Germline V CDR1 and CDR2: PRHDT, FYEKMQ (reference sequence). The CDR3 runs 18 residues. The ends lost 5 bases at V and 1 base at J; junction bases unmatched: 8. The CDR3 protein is CASSLHLAGGMNTGELFF. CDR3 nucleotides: TGTGCCAGCAGCCTGCATCTAGCGGGAGGGATGAACACCGGGGAGCTGTTTTTT. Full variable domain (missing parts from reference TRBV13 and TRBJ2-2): AAGVIQSPRHLIKEKRETATLKCYPIPRHDTVYWYQQGPGQDPQFLISFYEKMQSDKGSIPDRFSAQQFSDYHSELNMSSLELGDSALYFCASSLHLAGGMNTGELFFGEGSRLTVL.

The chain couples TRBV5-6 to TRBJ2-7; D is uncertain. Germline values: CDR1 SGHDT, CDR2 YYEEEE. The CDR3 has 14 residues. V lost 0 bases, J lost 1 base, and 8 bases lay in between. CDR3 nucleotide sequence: TGTGCCAGCAGCTTGGTTGTACAGTCCTACGAGCAGTACTTC. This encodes CASSLVVQSYEQYF.